This T cell receptor beta chain comes out of a study of cytomegalovirus exposure and HLA in healthy donors (TCRdb year 2017). General notes on the study: In an earlier analysis of roughly 500 of the donors, 250 to 350 Gb of sequence data and 95 million to 130 million unique TCR beta sequences from about 179 million T cells were reported. An early release covering roughly 640 HLA-typed donors comprised approximately 300 gigabases of sequencing data and around 80 million unique TCR sequences. Among the roughly 390 genotyped donors, approximately 81% belonged to the genetic ancestry cluster associated with self-reported Caucasian donors. The study was designed to test whether signatures of past pathogen exposure could be identified by cataloging public T cell receptors. The T cell repertoires of several hundred subjects were profiled by immunosequencing and related to cytomegalovirus serostatus. Besides the first cohort of 550 to 750 subjects, a separate validation cohort made up of 90 to 150 different subjects was used. The study combined high-throughput TCR immunosequencing, statistical association of individual TCRs with disease status, and machine learning to predict cytomegalovirus infection status. A later analysis re-examined previously published TCR beta repertoires from over 500 donors and added high-resolution HLA genotyping to investigate patterns of TCR occurrence. Rather than using new phenotypic data, the later analysis identified candidate immune exposures from TCR beta sequences and from how often those sequences occurred across donors. An earlier analysis of fewer than 750 of the donors used high-throughput TCR beta sequencing to judge whether each TCR beta V gene segment behaved as functional or pseudogenic. Alongside the repertoire data, information on donor age, sex, ethnicity and CMV serostatus was compiled. Genome-wide SNP genotypes for about 65% of the roughly 670 donors were used in a later genetic analysis, which treated that subset as a discovery cohort. Every repertoire in the discovery cohort had been generated on one and the same sequencing platform. HLA typing covered class I and class II loci at four-digit resolution. Typing coverage varied by locus: about 620-640 donors for A, B, C, DRB1 and DQB1; about 520 for DQA1; 600 to 610 for DPA1; approximately 450 for DPB1. Because of strong linkage in the cohort, roughly five DR-DQ haplotypes were treated as single units for association and clustering. Across about 380 genotyped donors of the cohort, an average of roughly 230,000 unique TCR beta nucleotide sequences per donor were sequenced, and 15% to 20% of those sequences were non-productive. What the study reported, not specific to this receptor: Correlated functional status among segregating V segments might be attributable to linkage disequilibrium, but an unknown experimental factor could not be ruled out. Because counts were too low, seventeen rarely observed V segments, including chromosome 9 orphons, were left out of the earlier analysis of over 550 of the donors. A later analysis found that most CMV-associated TCR beta chains appeared HLA-restricted, with HLA associations seemingly driven largely by CMV exposure. Because HLA typing was unavailable for some donors at each locus, only the typed subset was used in association tests. A few of the identified cytomegalovirus-associated TCR beta chains were confirmed in vitro to be specific for cytomegalovirus antigens. Because the 87-base-pair reads could not distinguish some IMGT-functional V segments, including TRBV6-2 and TRBV6-3, those segments were excluded. Only TCR beta chains were sequenced in this cohort, and the absence of alpha or paired-chain data limited detectable features. A further reported finding was that TCR beta sequences accurately predicted the HLA-A and HLA-B alleles for most subjects in the first cohort. V-gene and J-gene trimming of TCR beta chains was associated with a missense DCLRE1C variant in a later genetic analysis, and the association was replicated in an independent cohort. Sequencing depth was assumed to be roughly uniform across donors in the presence/absence analyses, though that assumption may not hold. Broadly in line with IMGT annotations, most TCR beta V segments showed up in productive rearrangements about 87% or about 30% of the time in an earlier analysis of approximately 640 of the donors. A later analysis found that TCR association rates varied across HLA loci, with DRB1 alleles showing the most associated TCRs and HLA-C alleles the fewest. Compared with the roughly 670-donor mean, donors in an Asian-associated ancestry cluster had fewer N-insertions in productive TCRs, according to a later genetic analysis. Most TCR sequences were observed very rarely across donors, whereas some public TCRs were present in many individuals. The study gave a list of some 150 TCR beta chains associated with cytomegalovirus. In a later analysis, 15,000 to 20,000 TCR beta sequences were associated with specific HLA alleles at a false discovery rate of 0.05. A cluster of highly shared sequence variants was judged likely to be a technical artifact of the sequencing pipeline. When HLA alleles, especially DR and DQ, strongly co-occurred, TCR associations were difficult to assign to individual alleles. A later analysis reported that several top co-occurrence clusters appeared linked to parvovirus B19, influenza, CMV and Epstein-Barr virus. The authors suggested that the approach could potentially be generalized to other disease states and immunological phenotypes. In a later analysis, HLA-associated TCR beta chains were found to be more clonally expanded and to have lower generation probabilities than equally common non-associated chains. The classifier was reported to diagnose cytomegalovirus status with high specificity and sensitivity in both the original and validation cohorts. Immune exposure information for the cohort was limited to CMV serostatus.

Of note for this clone: This receptor's antigen is unknown. Base qualities are missing; no much larger clone stands one base away.

The cohort was made up of 650 to 700 healthy bone marrow donors. All cohort members were sampled while nominally healthy, although unrecorded immune exposures were likely present. The donor tested CMV seronegative and was one of the 352 seronegative cohort members. Every donor gave a peripheral blood sample, and the peripheral blood mononuclear cells from that sample were used for TCR beta sequencing. The Qiagen DNeasy Blood Extraction Kit was used to extract genomic DNA from the blood cell samples. From the cysteine through the phenylalanine, the CDR3 covers 16 amino acids. The CDR3 DNA has 48 bases and is translated from base 1. The germline V gene (reference sequence) specifies SEHNR as CDR1 and FQNEAQ as CDR2. Trimming removed 4 bases from V and 6 bases from J; the gene matches leave 7 bases unexplained. Libraries were made using the immunoSEQ multiplex PCR assay. A mixture of 60 forward primers for TCR Vbeta segments and 13 reverse primers for TCR Jbeta segments was used in the multiplex PCR. The CDR3 region of rearranged TCR beta genes was amplified from genomic DNA by a multiplex PCR assay. Amplified TCR beta libraries were sequenced as 87-base-pair reads on the Illumina HiSeq System. The authors' pipeline ran thus. Across the 670 or so repertoires, a later analysis counted 80 million or so unique TCR beta chains, 8.5 million to 12 million of which were shared by at least two donors. To remove PCR and sequencing errors, raw reads were error-corrected and collapsed into unique sequences using a nearest-neighbor algorithm that merged closely related sequences. To assign V, D and J gene segments, CDR3 sequences were aligned to IMGT reference sequences. For a sequence to be retained, at least a six-nucleotide match to both a V gene segment and a J gene segment was required. Rearrangements were classified as productive when the CDR3 lacked stop codons and remained in frame with V and J, and all other rearrangements were classified as non-productive. Following IMGT convention, CDR3 was defined as the stretch from the second conserved V-encoded cysteine to the conserved J-encoded phenylalanine. In an earlier analysis of more than 550 of the donors, sequences lacking an unambiguous match to a single V gene segment were excluded. In an earlier analysis of several hundred of the donors, V segments were called functional above 56.7% productive rearrangements and were called segregating when the between-donor standard deviation exceeded 5%. To diagnose cytomegalovirus status from the catalog of TCR beta chain sequences, a statistical classification framework was built. V and J gene assignment, in a later analysis, came from comparing TCR nucleotide sequences with IMGT/GENE-DB human TR gene sequences. A later analysis assigned CDR3 sequences and most-parsimonious VDJ recombination scenarios with the TCRdist pipeline. In a later analysis, each TCR beta chain was defined by its CDR3 amino acid sequence together with its V-gene family, and reads without a unique V-gene family were excluded. A later analysis removed 600 or so highly shared, low-generation-probability nucleotide sequences to deal with suspected cross-contamination and a sequencing artifact. In a later analysis, a clonal expansion index was calculated for each public chain from normalized within-repertoire ranks of inferred template counts. A later analysis computed generation probabilities with a VDJ recombination model fitted to out-of-frame rearrangements, and checked the results against IGoR. In a later analysis, hypergeometric tests were used to score TCR-TCR, TCR-HLA and TCR-CMV co-occurrence, with a repertoire-size bias correction applied to TCR pairs. False discovery rates were estimated in a later analysis by permuting HLA or CMV assignments 20 times. In a later analysis, co-occurring TCRs were grouped with DBSCAN, and TCRdist sequence similarity was added when clustering was performed within HLA-allele-positive subsets. Repertoires with fewer than 30,000 or more than 120,000 public chains were left out of co-occurrence clustering, as were a handful of repertoires with anomalous nucleotide sharing. The clones in this table, taken by TCRdb from immuneACCESS, are in-frame only. Not every clone is retained; where verified, under half of the shortfall comes from an unresolved V gene, and the cause of the rest is unknown. V, J and clone size are taken as reported in that table, and D and trimming were inferred from the DNA itself. Across this sample there are under 250,000 clones, with about 80% seen only once. In total, the top ten clones hold approximately 2% of the sample.

The chain employs TRBV7-9 and TRBJ2-1; the junction holds 12 bases that match TRBD2. This TCR came from a man aged 25 to 40 in good health and CMV-seronegative. The sample consisted of PBMCs. CDR3 region: CASSSTRLAGANEQFF. The DNA reads as follows: TGTGCCAGCAGCTCCACCCGACTAGCGGGAGCCAATGAGCAGTTCTTC. Here the CDR3 is joined to the reference TRBV7-9 and TRBJ2-1 genes, and the full variable domain is: DTGVSQNPRHKITKRGQNVTFRCDPISEHNRLYWYRQTLGQGPEFLTYFQNEAQLEKSRLLSDRFSAERPKGSFSTLEIQRTEQGDSAMYLCASSSTRLAGANEQFFGPGTRLTVL.